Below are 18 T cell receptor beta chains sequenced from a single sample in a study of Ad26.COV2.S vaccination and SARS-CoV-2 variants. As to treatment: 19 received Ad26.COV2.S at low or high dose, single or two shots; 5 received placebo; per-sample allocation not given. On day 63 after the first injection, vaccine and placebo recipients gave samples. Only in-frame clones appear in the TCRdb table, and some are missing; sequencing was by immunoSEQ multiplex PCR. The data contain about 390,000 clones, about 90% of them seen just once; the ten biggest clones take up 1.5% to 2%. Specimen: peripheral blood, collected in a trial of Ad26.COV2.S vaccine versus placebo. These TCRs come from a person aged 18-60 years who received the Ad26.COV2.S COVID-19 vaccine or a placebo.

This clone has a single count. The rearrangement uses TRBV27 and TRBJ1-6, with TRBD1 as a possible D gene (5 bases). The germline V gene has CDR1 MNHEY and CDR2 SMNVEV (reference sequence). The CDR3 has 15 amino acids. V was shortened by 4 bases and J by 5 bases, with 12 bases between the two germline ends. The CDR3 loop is CASSSGRMNNSPLHF. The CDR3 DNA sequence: TGTGCCAGCAGTTCGGGACGGATGAATAATTCACCCCTCCACTTT.

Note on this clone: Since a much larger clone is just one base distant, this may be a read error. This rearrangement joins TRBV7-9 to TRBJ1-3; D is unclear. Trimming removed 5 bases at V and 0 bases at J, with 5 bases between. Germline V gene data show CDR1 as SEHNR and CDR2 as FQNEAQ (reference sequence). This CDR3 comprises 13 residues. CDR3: CASSPLSGNTIYF. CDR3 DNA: TGTGCCAGCAGCCCCCTCTCTGGAAACACCATATATTTT.

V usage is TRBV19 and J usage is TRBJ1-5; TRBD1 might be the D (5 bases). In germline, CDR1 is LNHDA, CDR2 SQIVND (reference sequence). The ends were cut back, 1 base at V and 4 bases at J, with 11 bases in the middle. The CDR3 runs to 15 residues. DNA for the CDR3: TGTGCCAGTAGTATAGTGAGGACAAATAATCAGCCCCAGCATTTT. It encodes CASSIVRTNNQPQHF.

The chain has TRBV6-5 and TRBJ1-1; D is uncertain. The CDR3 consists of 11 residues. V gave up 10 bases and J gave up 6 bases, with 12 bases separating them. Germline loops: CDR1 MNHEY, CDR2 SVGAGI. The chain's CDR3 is CAIGPPAEAFF. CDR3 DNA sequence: TGTGCCATTGGACCGCCTGCTGAAGCTTTCTTT.

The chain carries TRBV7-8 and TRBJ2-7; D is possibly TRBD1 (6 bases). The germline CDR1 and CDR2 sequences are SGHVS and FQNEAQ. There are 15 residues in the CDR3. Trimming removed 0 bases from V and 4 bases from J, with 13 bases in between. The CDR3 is CASSLAYRVLYEQYF. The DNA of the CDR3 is TGTGCCAGCAGCTTAGCGTACAGGGTTTTGTACGAGCAGTACTTC.

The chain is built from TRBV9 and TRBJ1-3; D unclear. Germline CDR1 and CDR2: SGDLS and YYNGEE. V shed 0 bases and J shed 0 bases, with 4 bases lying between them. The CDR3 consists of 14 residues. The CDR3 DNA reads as TGTGCCAGCAGCGTAGGAACCTCTGGAAACACCATATATTTT. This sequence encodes CASSVGTSGNTIYF.

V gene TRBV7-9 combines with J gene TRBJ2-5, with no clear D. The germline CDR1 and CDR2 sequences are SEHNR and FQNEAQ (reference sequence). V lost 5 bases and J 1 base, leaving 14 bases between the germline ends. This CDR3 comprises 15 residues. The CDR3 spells CASSPRQRPQETQYF. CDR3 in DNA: TGTGCCAGCAGCCCGAGACAACGGCCCCAAGAGACCCAGTACTTC.

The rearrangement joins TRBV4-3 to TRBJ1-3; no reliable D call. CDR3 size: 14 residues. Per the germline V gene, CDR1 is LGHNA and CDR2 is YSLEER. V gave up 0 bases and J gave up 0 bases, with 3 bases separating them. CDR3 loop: CASSQESSGNTIYF. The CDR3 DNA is TGCGCCAGCAGCCAAGAGAGCTCTGGAAACACCATATATTTT.

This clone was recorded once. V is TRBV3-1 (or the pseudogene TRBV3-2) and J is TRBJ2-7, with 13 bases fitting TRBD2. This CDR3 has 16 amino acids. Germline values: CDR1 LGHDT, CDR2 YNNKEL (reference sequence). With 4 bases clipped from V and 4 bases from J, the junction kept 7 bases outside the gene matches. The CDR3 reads CASSLRKLAGGYEQYF. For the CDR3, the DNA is TGTGCCAGCAGCCTCCGAAAACTAGCGGGGGGGTACGAGCAGTACTTC.

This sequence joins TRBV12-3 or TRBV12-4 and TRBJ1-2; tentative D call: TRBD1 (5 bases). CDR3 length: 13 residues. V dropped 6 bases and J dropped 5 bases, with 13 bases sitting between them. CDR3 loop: CASRTGRGYGYTF. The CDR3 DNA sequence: TGTGCCAGCAGGACGGGACGCGGTTATGGCTACACCTTC.

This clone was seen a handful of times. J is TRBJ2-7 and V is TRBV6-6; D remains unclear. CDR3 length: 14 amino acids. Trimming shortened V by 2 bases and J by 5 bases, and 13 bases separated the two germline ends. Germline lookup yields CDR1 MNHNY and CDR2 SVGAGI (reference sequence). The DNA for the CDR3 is TGTGCCAGCAGTTACCTACAGAAACGCGACGAGCAGTACTTC. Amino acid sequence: CASSYLQKRDEQYF.

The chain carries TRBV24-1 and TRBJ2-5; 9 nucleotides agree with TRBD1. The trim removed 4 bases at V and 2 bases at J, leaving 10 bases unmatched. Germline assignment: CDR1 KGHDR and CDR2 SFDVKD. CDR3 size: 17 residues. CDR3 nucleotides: TGTGCCACCAGTGAATACCCGGGACAGGGACATCAAGAGACCCAGTACTTC. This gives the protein CATSEYPGQGHQETQYF.

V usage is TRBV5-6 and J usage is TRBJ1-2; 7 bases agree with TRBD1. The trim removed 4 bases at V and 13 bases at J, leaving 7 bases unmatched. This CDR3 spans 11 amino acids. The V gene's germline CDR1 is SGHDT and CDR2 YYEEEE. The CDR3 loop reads CASSRDSVCTF. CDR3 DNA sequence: TGTGCCAGCAGCAGGGACAGCGTGTGCACCTTC.

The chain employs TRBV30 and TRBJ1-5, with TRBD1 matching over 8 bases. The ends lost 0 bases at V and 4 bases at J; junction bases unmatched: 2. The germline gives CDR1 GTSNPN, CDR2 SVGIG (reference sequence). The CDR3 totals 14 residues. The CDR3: CAWSVQGGNQPQHF. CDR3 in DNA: TGTGCCTGGAGTGTACAGGGGGGAAATCAGCCCCAGCATTTT.

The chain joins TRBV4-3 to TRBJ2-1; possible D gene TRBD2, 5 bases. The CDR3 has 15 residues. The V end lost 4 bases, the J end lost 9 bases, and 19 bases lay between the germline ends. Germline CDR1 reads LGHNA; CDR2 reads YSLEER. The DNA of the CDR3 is TGCGCCAGCAGCCGACAAGGCGGGTTTGTAAGTGAGCAGTTCTTC. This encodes CASSRQGGFVSEQFF.

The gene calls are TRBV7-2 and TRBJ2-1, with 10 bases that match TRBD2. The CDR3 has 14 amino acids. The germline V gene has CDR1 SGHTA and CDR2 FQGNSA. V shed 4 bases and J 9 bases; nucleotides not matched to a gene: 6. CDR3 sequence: CASSSGLAKGEQFF. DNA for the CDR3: TGTGCCAGCAGCTCGGGACTAGCGAAAGGTGAGCAGTTCTTC. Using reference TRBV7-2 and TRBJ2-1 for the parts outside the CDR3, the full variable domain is GAGVSQSPSNKVTEKGKDVELRCDPISGHTALYWYRQSLGQGLEFLIYFQGNSAPDKSGLPSDRFSAERTGGSVSTLTIQRTQQEDSAVYLCASSSGLAKGEQFFGPGTRLTVL.

The CDR3 spells CATIDGLAGGTDTQYF. The CDR3 nucleotides read TGTGCCACGATCGACGGACTAGCGGGGGGCACAGATACGCAGTATTTT. The chain uses TRBV7-9 and TRBJ2-3; 13 nucleotides agree with TRBD2. Germline V lookup: CDR1 SEHNR, CDR2 FQNEAQ (reference sequence). This CDR3 region has 16 residues. The junction had 8 bases not matched to a gene; V was cut back by 10 bases and J by 1 base.

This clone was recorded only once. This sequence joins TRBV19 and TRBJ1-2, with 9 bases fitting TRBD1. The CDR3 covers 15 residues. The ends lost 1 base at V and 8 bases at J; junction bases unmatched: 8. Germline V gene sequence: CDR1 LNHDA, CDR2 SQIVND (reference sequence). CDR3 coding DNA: TGTGCCAGTAGTATAGCCCTACAGGGGGCAGGAGGCTACACCTTC. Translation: CASSIALQGAGGYTF. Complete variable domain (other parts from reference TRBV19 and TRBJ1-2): DGGITQSPKYLFRKEGQNVTLSCEQNLNHDAMYWYRQDPGQGLRLIYYSQIVNDFQKGDIAEGYSVSREKKESFPLTVTSAQKNPTAFYLCASSIALQGAGGYTFGSGTRLTVV.